This T cell receptor (beta chain) was obtained from a study of T cells after yellow fever vaccination. Study conclusions and caveats: Abundant clonotypes from the bulk population could get into FACS-sorted repertoires as contaminants. Most primary-vaccination clones reappeared after the booster (approximately 95% CD4, 75% to 90% CD8). Although most clonotypes did not, a small share appeared in both CD4 and CD8 compartments.

The junction had 3 bases not matched to a gene; V was cut back by 3 bases and J by 4 bases. Germline lookup yields CDR1 MGHDK and CDR2 SYGVNS. The CDR3 has 14 residues. A few counts support this clonotype. Its antigen is not identified. TCRdb processed the 5' RACE reads anew with MiXCR; each CDR3 protein has one entry. The sample includes 300,000 to 350,000 distinct CDR3 sequences, around 4.1% of them seen just once. The sequence came from a man between 18 and 35 years old who received the YFV17D yellow fever vaccine. The J gene is TRBJ2-3, the V gene TRBV25-1; 8 bases match TRBD1. Specimen: PBMCs, collected 5 days after the yellow fever booster vaccination. The CDR3 DNA sequence: TGTGCCAGCAGTGACGCAGGGGGCGCAGATACGCAGTATTTT. It encodes CASSDAGGADTQYF.